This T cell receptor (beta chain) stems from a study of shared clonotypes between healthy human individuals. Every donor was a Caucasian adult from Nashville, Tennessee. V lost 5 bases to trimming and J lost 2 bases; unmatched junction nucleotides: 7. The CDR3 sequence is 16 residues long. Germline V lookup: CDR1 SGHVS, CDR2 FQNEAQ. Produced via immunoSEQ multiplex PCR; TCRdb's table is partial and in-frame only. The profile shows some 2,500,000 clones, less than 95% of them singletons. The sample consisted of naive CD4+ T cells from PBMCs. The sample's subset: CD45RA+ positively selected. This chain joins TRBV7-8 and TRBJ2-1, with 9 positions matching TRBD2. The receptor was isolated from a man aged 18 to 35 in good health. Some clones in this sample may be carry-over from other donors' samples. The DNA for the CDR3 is TGTGCCAGCAGCGATAAAGCGGGAGGCACCTACAATGAGCAGTTCTTC. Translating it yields CASSDKAGGTYNEQFF.